This T cell receptor beta chain was sequenced in a study of cytomegalovirus exposure and HLA in healthy donors (dated by TCRdb to the late 2010s). Background on the whole study: An earlier analysis of a few hundred of the donors reported about 260 Gb of sequence data and approximately 120 million unique TCR beta sequences obtained from some 200 million T cells. An early release covering over 500 HLA-typed donors comprised about 300 gigabases of sequencing data and about 90 million unique TCR sequences. Of the roughly 390 genotyped donors, about 80% fell in the genetic ancestry cluster associated with self-reported Caucasian donors. The study was designed to test whether signatures of past pathogen exposure could be identified by cataloging public T cell receptors. The study profiled the T cell repertoires of hundreds of subjects by immunosequencing and related them to cytomegalovirus serostatus. Along with the roughly 710-subject first cohort, a separate validation cohort of some 130 different subjects was used. High-throughput TCR immunosequencing, statistical association of individual TCRs with disease status, and machine learning were combined to predict cytomegalovirus infection status. A later analysis re-examined previously published TCR beta repertoires from hundreds of donors and added high-resolution HLA genotyping to investigate patterns of TCR occurrence. Rather than using new phenotypic data, the later analysis identified candidate immune exposures from TCR beta sequences and from how often those sequences occurred across donors. To decide whether each TCR beta V gene segment behaved as functional or pseudogenic, an earlier analysis of 587 of the donors relied on high-throughput TCR beta sequencing. Donor age, sex, ethnicity and CMV serostatus were compiled together with the repertoire data. Genome-wide SNP genotypes for about three fifths of the roughly 670 donors were used in a later genetic analysis, which treated that subset as a discovery cohort. Every repertoire in the discovery cohort had been generated on one and the same sequencing platform. HLA typing included class I and class II loci at four-digit resolution. Typing coverage differed by locus: A, B, C, DRB1 and DQB1 were typed in about 629-640 donors, DQA1 in 522, DPA1 in some 570, and DPB1 in around 490. Roughly 5 DR-DQ haplotypes were handled as single units for association and clustering because linkage in the cohort was strong. Across some 400 genotyped donors of the cohort, an average of about 250,000 unique TCR beta nucleotide sequences per donor were sequenced, and 15% to 20% of those sequences were non-productive. What the study reported, not specific to this receptor: A group of highly shared sequence variants was considered likely to be a technical artifact of the sequencing pipeline. The cohort was sequenced for TCR beta chains only, and without alpha or paired-chain data the features that could be detected were limited. In a later analysis, HLA-associated TCR beta chains were found to be more clonally expanded and to have lower generation probabilities than equally common non-associated chains. Assigning TCR associations to individual alleles was difficult when HLA alleles, especially DR and DQ, strongly co-occurred. A further reported finding was that TCR beta sequences accurately predicted the HLA-A and HLA-B alleles for most subjects in the first cohort. In the study, around 150 TCR beta chains were listed as associated with cytomegalovirus. While some public TCRs were present in many individuals, most TCR sequences turned up only very rarely across donors. The classifier was reported to diagnose cytomegalovirus status with high specificity and sensitivity in both the original and validation cohorts. The only immune exposure information available for the cohort was CMV serostatus. According to the authors, the approach could potentially be generalized to other disease states and immunological phenotypes. In a later analysis, TCR association rates were found to vary across HLA loci, with the most associated TCRs seen for DRB1 alleles and the fewest for HLA-C alleles. Over 15 rarely observed V segments, including chromosome 9 orphons, were excluded from the earlier analysis of approximately 600 of the donors because counts were too low. Several of the top co-occurrence clusters appeared to be linked to parvovirus B19, influenza, CMV and Epstein-Barr virus, according to a later analysis. Because some donors lacked HLA typing at each locus, the association tests relied only on the typed subset. Broadly in line with IMGT annotations, most TCR beta V segments showed up in productive rearrangements about 87% or about 30% of the time in an earlier analysis of some 590 of the donors. Linkage disequilibrium might explain the correlated functional status among segregating V segments, but an unknown experimental factor could not be ruled out. In vitro tests confirmed that a few of the cytomegalovirus-associated TCR beta chains recognize cytomegalovirus antigens. Roughly uniform sequencing depth across donors was assumed in presence/absence analyses, although this assumption may not hold. An association between a missense DCLRE1C variant and V-gene and J-gene trimming of TCR beta chains was found in a later genetic analysis and replicated in an independent cohort. In a later analysis, about 17,000 TCR beta sequences were associated with specific HLA alleles at a false discovery rate of 0.05. In a later genetic analysis, fewer N-insertions in productive TCRs were reported among donors in an Asian-associated ancestry cluster than the roughly 640-donor mean. According to a later analysis, most CMV-associated TCR beta chains appeared to be HLA-restricted, and the HLA associations seemed to be driven largely by CMV exposure. Some IMGT-functional V segments, including TRBV6-2 and TRBV6-3, could not be told apart with the 87-base-pair reads, so those segments were excluded.

The germline V gene provides CDR1 SGHTA and CDR2 FQGNSA. From the cysteine through the phenylalanine, the CDR3 covers 17 amino acids. This entry keeps only the CDR3 DNA: 51 bases, framed from base 1. V is cut back by 1 base and J by 2 bases, with 7 bases in the junction unmatched. The cohort was made up of 650 to 700 healthy bone marrow donors. Cohort members were all nominally healthy when sampled, although unrecorded immune exposures were likely present. The donor was CMV seronegative and was included in the group of hundreds of seronegative cohort members. Every donor gave a peripheral blood sample, and the peripheral blood mononuclear cells from that sample were used for TCR beta sequencing. Genomic DNA was extracted from the blood cell samples with the Qiagen DNeasy Blood Extraction Kit. In the case of this clone: Its cognate antigen has yet to be identified. It has no much larger one-base neighbor in the sample; base qualities were not kept.

Library preparation used the immunoSEQ multiplex PCR assay. For the multiplex PCR, a mixture combining 60 forward primers for TCR Vbeta segments and 13 reverse primers for TCR Jbeta segments was used. The CDR3 region of rearranged TCR beta genes was amplified from genomic DNA with a multiplex PCR assay. The Illumina HiSeq System was used to sequence the amplified TCR beta libraries as 87-base-pair reads. The study's processing was this. A later analysis tallied 75 million to 95 million unique TCR beta chains across the 550 to 850 repertoires, and some 12 million of those chains were shared by two or more donors. Raw reads were error-corrected and collapsed into unique sequences by a nearest-neighbor algorithm in which closely related sequences were merged to remove PCR and sequencing errors. To assign V, D and J gene segments, CDR3 sequences were aligned to IMGT reference sequences. For a sequence to be retained, at least a six-nucleotide match to both a V gene segment and a J gene segment was required. A rearrangement was called productive if the CDR3 had no stop codons and remained in frame with V and J, and every other rearrangement was called non-productive. Following IMGT convention, CDR3 was defined as the stretch from the second conserved V-encoded cysteine up to the conserved J-encoded phenylalanine. The earlier analysis of about 560 of the donors excluded any sequence lacking an unambiguous match to a single V gene segment. An earlier analysis of fewer than 650 of the donors classified V segments as functional when productive rearrangements were above 56.7% and as segregating when the standard deviation between donors was above 5%. A statistical classification framework was developed to diagnose cytomegalovirus status using the catalog of TCR beta chain sequences. In a later analysis, V and J genes were assigned by comparing TCR nucleotide sequences against IMGT/GENE-DB human TR gene sequences. The TCRdist pipeline was used in a later analysis to assign CDR3 sequences and most-parsimonious VDJ recombination scenarios. In a later analysis, every TCR beta chain was defined by the combination of its CDR3 amino acid sequence and its V-gene family, and reads without a unique V-gene family were dropped. To address suspected cross-contamination and a sequencing artifact, a later analysis removed 550 to 750 highly shared, low-generation-probability nucleotide sequences. In a later analysis, a clonal expansion index for each public chain was calculated from normalized within-repertoire ranks of inferred template counts. Generation probabilities in a later analysis came from a VDJ recombination model fitted to out-of-frame rearrangements, and those results were checked against IGoR. In a later analysis, TCR-TCR, TCR-HLA and TCR-CMV co-occurrence was scored with hypergeometric tests, and a repertoire-size bias correction was applied to TCR pairs. In a later analysis, false discovery rates were estimated by permuting HLA or CMV assignments 20 times. In a later analysis, co-occurring TCRs were grouped using DBSCAN, and TCRdist sequence similarity was added for clustering within HLA-allele-positive subsets. For co-occurrence clustering, repertoires with fewer than 30,000 or more than 120,000 public chains were excluded, along with five repertoires with anomalous nucleotide sharing. The clones in this table, taken by TCRdb from immuneACCESS, are in-frame only. Not every clone is retained; where verified, under half of the shortfall comes from an unresolved V gene, and the cause of the rest is unknown. That table is the source of V, J and clone size, and D and trimming were worked out from the DNA. The sample table lists over 85,000 clones, roughly 80% of them with a count of one. Jointly, the top ten make up 2.5% to 3% of the sample.

This sequence uses TRBV7-2 and TRBJ2-7; 11 junctional bases match TRBD2. This sequence originates from a man in his forties in good health and CMV-seronegative. The specimen sequenced was PBMCs. The sequenced DNA: TGTGCCAGCAGCTTAGTCCCTAGCGGGGGGACTACCTACGAGCAGTACTTC. Translation gives CASSLVPSGGTTYEQYF.